These 14 T cell receptor beta chains came from one sample sequenced in a study of Graves' ophthalmopathy and Graves' hyperthyroidism. The sequenced template was RNA, covering the TCR beta CDR3 region. RT-PCR was first run with HTBI primers, then multiplex PCR in a second round. MiXCR, applied by TCRdb to the multiplex PCR reads, yields one record per CDR3 protein. This sample has over 500,000 distinct CDR3 sequences, with about a fifth found just once. The sequencing input was peripheral blood. These TCRs come from a woman aged 18-35 years with stable Graves' hyperthyroidism. Some clones in this sample may be carry-over from other donors' samples.

This clonotype was counted at least ten times. J is TRBJ1-5 and V is TRBV19, with TRBD1 matching over 9 bases. J gave up 0 bases and V 8 bases, and 5 bases lay outside the gene matches. Germline V gene sequence: CDR1 LNHDA, CDR2 SQIVND (reference sequence). The CDR3 totals 15 residues. CDR3 DNA sequence: TGTGCCAGTTCTACAGGGGGCCCTAGCAATCAGCCCCAGCATTTT. It is translated as CASSTGGPSNQPQHF.

This clonotype was observed many times. The rearrangement uses TRBV27 and TRBJ1-1; no clear D gene. V dropped 8 bases and J dropped 1 base, with 8 bases sitting between them. From germline, CDR1 is MNHEY and CDR2 SMNVEV (reference sequence). There are 12 residues in the CDR3. Written as DNA, the CDR3 is TGTGCCAGCCGTTACTCGAACACTGAAGCTTTCTTT. Protein sequence: CASRYSNTEAFF.

This clonotype has only a few counts. The CDR3 is CASSLQGMGNQPQHF. CDR3 DNA: TGTGCCAGCAGTTTACAGGGTATGGGCAATCAGCCCCAGCATTTT. This sequence joins TRBV28 and TRBJ1-5, with a tentative D call TRBD1 (5 bases). The CDR3 runs to 15 residues. Germline CDR1 and CDR2: MDHEN and SYDVKM. V shed 2 bases and J shed 2 bases, with 10 bases lying between them.

J is TRBJ1-1 and V is TRBV30; D call uncertain. Germline V CDR1 and CDR2: GTSNPN, SVGIG (reference sequence). The CDR3 covers 12 residues. V was pared by 5 bases and J by 1 base, with 8 bases between. CDR3 residues: CAWVVGNTEAFF. CDR3 DNA sequence: TGTGCCTGGGTTGTGGGGAACACTGAAGCTTTCTTT.

This clonotype has ten or more counts. The chain uses TRBV2 and TRBJ1-1, with TRBD1 matching 10 bases. The CDR3 is 14 amino acids. After removal of 5 bases from V and 10 bases from J, the junction contained 10 bases not matched to a gene. CDR1 and CDR2 from the germline V gene are SNHLY and FYNNEI. In DNA, the CDR3 is TGTGCCAGCAGTCAAGGACAGGGGGGGTTGAGAGCTTTCTTT. Amino acids: CASSQGQGGLRAFF.

This clonotype came up many times. The genes are TRBV6-8 and TRBJ2-1; 10 bases align to TRBD2. The V segment lost 5 bases and the J segment 9 bases; nucleotides outside the gene matches: 7. The CDR3 totals 14 residues. Germline V gene lookup returns CDR1 MNHGY and CDR2 SAAAGT. The DNA of the CDR3 is TGTGCCAGCAGTGGGGGGGGACTAGCGTGTGAGCAGTTCTTC. Protein: CASSGGGLACEQFF.

Ten or more counts support this clonotype. The gene calls are TRBV6-5 and TRBJ2-5; D not resolved. The CDR3 has 16 amino acids. Deletions cut 2 bases from V and 1 base from J, with 14 bases between. Germline assignment: CDR1 MNHEY and CDR2 SVGAGI. This CDR3 reads CASSYGQTVVQETQYF. In DNA form, the CDR3 reads TGTGCCAGCAGTTACGGCCAGACGGTAGTCCAAGAGACCCAGTACTTC.

The chain links TRBV2 to TRBJ1-1, with a weak D call TRBD1 (6 bases). The length of the CDR3 is 12 residues. Trimming pared 8 bases from V and 6 bases from J, leaving 13 bases between. Germline loops: CDR1 SNHLY, CDR2 FYNNEI. Here the CDR3 reads CASARGGPEAFF. In DNA, the CDR3 is TGTGCCAGCGCGAGGGGGGGCCCTGAAGCTTTCTTT. Full variable domain (remainder filled in from reference TRBV2 and TRBJ1-1): EPEVTQTPSHQVTQMGQEVILRCVPISNHLYFYWYRQILGQKVEFLVSFYNNEISEKSEIFDDQFSVERPDGSNFTLKIRSTKLEDSAMYFCASARGGPEAFFGQGTRLTVV.

This clonotype was recorded a few times. This sequence joins TRBV12-3 or TRBV12-4 and TRBJ2-5; D remains unclear. The CDR3 loop spans 15 amino acids. Trimming shortened V by 1 base and J by 1 base, and 10 bases separated the two germline ends. For the CDR3, the DNA is TGTGCCAGCAGTTTAGTCCCAGTGACCCAAGAGACCCAGTACTTC. This codes for CASSLVPVTQETQYF.

The gene calls are TRBV2 and TRBJ1-5, with a tentative D call TRBD1 (6 bases). This CDR3 has 14 residues. Germline V CDR1 and CDR2: SNHLY, FYNNEI. Trimming pared 2 bases from V and 8 bases from J, leaving 13 bases between. Written as DNA, the CDR3 is TGTGCCAGCAGTGAATTACAGGGCATGGAGCCCCAGCATTTT. Its translation: CASSELQGMEPQHF.

This clonotype was seen only a few times. The chain has TRBV6-1 and TRBJ1-1, with unresolved D. Germline CDR1 MNHNS, CDR2 SASEGT. Trimming cost V 1 base and J 4 bases, with 13 bases left between them. The CDR3 extends over 15 amino acids. The CDR3 bases are TGTGCCAGCAGTGAAGATGTAGGGATGGCCACTGAAGCTTTCTTT. Protein product: CASSEDVGMATEAFF.

This clonotype appeared many times. V usage is TRBV10-3 and J usage is TRBJ1-2; D is perhaps TRBD1 (5 bases). The V end was cut by 3 bases, the J end by 3 bases, with 8 bases between. Germline V gene sequence: CDR1 ENHRY, CDR2 SYGVKD. The CDR3 runs 13 residues. The CDR3 nucleotides read TGTGCCATCAGTGAAGGGACGGACTATGGCTACACCTTC. Amino acid sequence: CAISEGTDYGYTF.

The V call is TRBV6-5, the J call TRBJ2-7; possibly TRBD2 for D (6 bases). The V and J ends lost 2 bases and 3 bases respectively, with 11 bases between them. The CDR3 has 14 residues. Germline lookup yields CDR1 MNHEY and CDR2 SVGAGI. CDR3 coding DNA: TGTGCCAGCAGTTACCCGGGACTGAGCTACGAGCAGTACTTC. It yields the protein CASSYPGLSYEQYF.

This clonotype was picked up many times. As DNA, the CDR3 is TGTGCCAGCCGCGGGTCAGGATTGCGGTACACCTTC. This translates into CASRGSGLRYTF. V and J are TRBV6-1 and TRBJ1-2; D call uncertain. CDR1 and CDR2 (germline): MNHNS, SASEGT. This CDR3 region has 12 residues. Trimming removed 8 bases from V and 11 bases from J, with 18 bases in between.